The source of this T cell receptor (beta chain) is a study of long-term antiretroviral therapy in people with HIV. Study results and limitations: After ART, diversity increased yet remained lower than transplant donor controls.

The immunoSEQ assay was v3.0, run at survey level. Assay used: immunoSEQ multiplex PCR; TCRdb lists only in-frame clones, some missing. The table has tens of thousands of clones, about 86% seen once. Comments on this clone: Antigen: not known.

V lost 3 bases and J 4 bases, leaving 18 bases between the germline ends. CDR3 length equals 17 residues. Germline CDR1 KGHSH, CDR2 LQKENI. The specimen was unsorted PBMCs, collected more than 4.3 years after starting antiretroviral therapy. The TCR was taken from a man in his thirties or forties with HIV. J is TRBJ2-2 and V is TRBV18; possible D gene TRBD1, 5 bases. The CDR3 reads CASSPSARVVSTGELFF. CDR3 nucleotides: TGTGCCAGCTCACCGTCTGCCAGGGTCGTTTCCACCGGGGAGCTGTTTTTT.